A single sample gave rise to the 6 T cell receptor beta chains below, sequenced in a study of graft-versus-host responses after intestinal transplantation. Sequencing used immunoSEQ multiplex PCR; TCRdb keeps in-frame clones, though not all of them. Altogether 95,000 to 110,000 clones are present, roughly 86% being singletons, with the ten largest covering less than 0.8%. Their cognate antigens are unknown. The input for sequencing was unstimulated CD4+ T cells sorted from spleen or lymph node cells, taken before transplant. These TCRs come from a human donor who was the organ donor for an intestinal transplant.

This chain links TRBV6-6 with TRBJ1-2; D is undetermined. Trimming stripped 5 bases from V and 3 bases from J, with 1 base between. CDR1 is MNHNY, CDR2 SVGAGI, per germline (reference sequence). The CDR3 is made up of 10 amino acids. The CDR3 sequence: CASSDYGYTF. The CDR3, as DNA: TGTGCCAGCAGTGACTATGGCTACACCTTC.

This sequence joins TRBV7-9 and TRBJ1-2; D may be TRBD1 (5 bases). The CDR3 has 13 amino acids. Germline-derived CDR1 and CDR2 are SEHNR and FQNEAQ (reference sequence). V shed 4 bases and J shed 4 bases, with 10 bases lying between them. The CDR3 loop reads CASSSDRGYGYTF. The CDR3 DNA reads as TGTGCCAGCAGCTCCGACAGAGGCTATGGCTACACCTTC.

V gene TRBV18 combines with J gene TRBJ2-1, with TRBD2 identical over 10 bases. V lost 1 base and J lost 8; bases outside the gene matches: 5. Looked up from germline, CDR1 is KGHSH and CDR2 is LQKENI. This CDR3 is 15 amino acids long. The chain's CDR3 is CASSPLGTSVYEQFF. In DNA, the CDR3 is TGTGCCAGCTCACCACTCGGGACTAGCGTTTATGAGCAGTTCTTC.

The V and J genes are TRBV25-1 and TRBJ1-1; 10 bases map to TRBD1. Trimming took 3 bases from V and 5 from J; bases not matched to a gene: 9. The CDR3 is 16 residues long. Per germline, CDR1 MGHDK and CDR2 SYGVNS. Written as DNA, the CDR3 is TGTGCCAGCAGTGATTCACCGGGACAGGGGAATACTGAAGCTTTCTTT. It translates to CASSDSPGQGNTEAFF.

At least ten counts were recorded for this clone. The chain employs TRBV4-1 and TRBJ2-3, with 12 nucleotides matching TRBD2. The length of the CDR3 is 16 residues. The germline gives CDR1 MGHRA, CDR2 YSYEKL. The junction had 4 bases not matched to a gene; V was cut back by 5 bases and J by 1 base. The DNA for the CDR3 is TGCGCCAGCAGCTCACGACTAGCGGGGGGCACAGATACGCAGTATTTT. Its protein is CASSSRLAGGTDTQYF.

The chain employs TRBV15 and TRBJ2-2; possibly TRBD1 for D (5 bases). This CDR3 spans 17 amino acids. Trimming took 1 base from V and 0 from J, leaving 12 bases between them. In germline, CDR1 is LNHNV, CDR2 YYDKDF (reference sequence). The CDR3 sequence: CATSRGTTKSNTGELFF. In DNA form, the CDR3 reads TGTGCCACCAGCAGAGGGACAACCAAGTCGAACACCGGGGAGCTGTTTTTT.